This T cell receptor (beta chain) was identified in a study of cytomegalovirus exposure and HLA in healthy donors. The donors were members of the validation cohort comprising over 100 subjects, separate from the roughly 700-subject first cohort. Whole-study results and caveats: A list of roughly 160 TCR beta chains associated with cytomegalovirus was given. That first-cohort TCR clusters tended to co-occur in the 100 to 150 validation repertoires was found in a later analysis.

The assay was immunoSEQ multiplex PCR, and TCRdb's table has in-frame clones only and misses some. The sample records tens of thousands of clones, about 90% being singletons. As to this clone: Its antigen is not known.

The clonotype comes from a young woman in good health and CMV-seropositive. Sequencing was performed on PBMCs.

The CDR3 nucleotides are TGTGCCAGCAGCCTCACAGGGGATGACGGGACCCAGTACTTC. Protein sequence: CASSLTGDDGTQYF. This chain links TRBV7-9 with TRBJ2-5; TRBD1 agrees at 7 bases. The germline V gene encodes CDR1 SEHNR and CDR2 FQNEAQ (reference sequence). The CDR3 runs 14 residues. Trimming cost V 5 bases and J 7 bases; bases outside gene matches: 10.